This T cell receptor (beta chain) was sequenced for a study of CD8+CD57+ T cells in acquired aplastic anemia. Study at large: Sorted CD4+ and CD8+ cells yielded DNA averaging about 3.2 ug.

This CDR3 has 15 amino acids. The ends were cut back, 5 bases at V and 1 base at J, with 15 bases in the middle. Profiling of TCR beta VDJ combinations and CDR3 sequences used genomic DNA as template. TCRdb processed the reads anew with MiXCR; each CDR3 protein has one entry. Counted here are hundreds of thousands of distinct CDR3 sequences, 65% to 75% occurring once; the ten biggest clones make up less than 4%. The clonotype comes from a human donor in good health, serving as a control. The chain is built from TRBV12-3 or TRBV12-4 and TRBJ2-7; D may be TRBD2 (6 bases). The sequencing input was sorted CD4+, CD8+, or CD8+CD57+ T cells (not recorded which) from PBMCs. The DNA for the CDR3 is TGTGCCAGCAGTCACGGTGTAGCGGCTTCCTACGAGCAGTACTTC. Translated: CASSHGVAASYEQYF.